This T cell receptor (beta chain) was captured by sequencing in a study of STAT5B mutations in CD4+ large granular lymphocyte leukemia (dated by TCRdb to between 2020 and 2023). With regard to the full study: Among healthy controls, the CDR3 'QG' motif was associated with a particular HLA allele. The purity of purified fractions was confirmed by flow cytometry on FACSCanto II or FACSVerse to exceed 95% among lymphocytes. The study compared the TCRbeta repertoires of patients with CD4+ T-cell large granular lymphocyte leukemia against those of healthy blood donors. General findings and caveats noted by the study authors: The data were not HLA-matched, and the higher clonality in CD4+ T-LGLL than in CD8+ T-LGLL could be due to the relatively small sample size. Compared with healthy CD4+ repertoires, CD4-sorted patient repertoires appeared more clonal, and this difference remained even after the putative leukemic clones were removed. TRBV06-family usage was enriched among the top patient clones (8/27) compared with healthy controls (2/35). The main leukemic clonotypes were found to be private to each patient, although approximately 26% of the main leukemic clonotypes were detected at low frequency in the non-leukemic repertoires of other patients.

The healthy control group was made up of around 38 blood donors, and the Finnish Red Cross blood service supplied their buffy coats. All TCR-sequenced material derived from peripheral blood: patient blood samples and healthy donor buffy coats. Ficoll-Hypaque gradient centrifugation was used to isolate peripheral blood mononuclear cells. CD4+ cells were magnetically purified from the buffy coats of healthy controls. The Gentra Puregene Cell and Tissue kit was used for genomic DNA extraction, and quantification was performed on a Qubit 2.0 fluorometer. With regard to this clone: Its antigen has not been determined. Base qualities are not provided; no much larger clone lies one nucleotide away.

The immunoSEQ assay at survey resolution was used to sequence TCRbeta rearrangements from genomic DNA. For the original study's pipeline: A lowest detectable productive clonotype frequency of 2.59 x 10-5 was observed in the TCR sequencing data. Only productive TCRbeta rearrangements, meaning sequences that were complete and in-frame, were kept for the analyses. Clonality for each sample was calculated as Simpson clonality in the immunoSEQ Analyzer version 3.0. Clones were grouped by frequency into very rare, small, medium, large (1-20%) or hyperexpanded (>20%) categories. OLGA 1.2.3 estimated generation probabilities, VDJtools produced V-gene circos plots, VDJdb was queried for specificities, and GLIPH identified CDR3 motifs. TCRdb stores this immuneACCESS table with in-frame sequences only. Part of the clones is absent; in the studies checked, under half of the shortfall reflects unresolved V genes, and no reason is known for the rest. V, J and clone size reflect that table, while D and trimming were determined from the DNA. This sample is represented by some 41,000 clones; roughly 80% of them were singletons. Together, the top ten hold 0.3% to 0.35% of the sample.

The germline V gene (reference sequence) yields MNHNY for CDR1 and SVGAGI for CDR2. Ends trimmed: V by 6 bases, J by 5 bases; bases unmatched to a gene: 10. The CDR3 has 16 amino acids, counting the end cysteine and phenylalanine. Only CDR3 DNA is held: 48 bases, read in frame from base 1. This receptor chain uses TRBV6-6 and TRBJ2-1; 10 middle bases align to TRBD2. The TCR was taken from a human donor in good health. Sequencing input: CD4+ T cells from blood buffy coats. In nucleotides, the sequence is TGTGCCAGCAGGGGGGGGACTAGCGAAAGACACAATGAGCAGTTCTTC. Its translation is CASRGGTSERHNEQFF.